Listed here is a single T cell receptor (beta chain). The antigen is not known. Each of TCRalpha and TCRbeta cDNA went through two nested PCRs, lasting about 15 and 9 cycles. For each CDR3 protein, TCRdb gives one entry from its re-call of the 5' RACE reads, without DNA. The sample includes about 350,000 distinct CDR3 sequences. The sample belongs to a study of monozygotic twins with inflammatory bowel disease. Regarding the study as a whole: Discrimination among different T cell subtypes was not achievable.

Each donor supplied more than 2 ml of blood. The CDR3 extends over 14 amino acids. Germline values: CDR1 MNHEY, CDR2 SMNVEV (reference sequence). The TCR originated in a human donor with ulcerative colitis or Crohn's disease, or a healthy co-twin of an affected twin (not recorded which). The V call is TRBV27, the J call TRBJ2-2. Specimen: blood. The CDR3 sequence is CASSFVGSTGELFF.